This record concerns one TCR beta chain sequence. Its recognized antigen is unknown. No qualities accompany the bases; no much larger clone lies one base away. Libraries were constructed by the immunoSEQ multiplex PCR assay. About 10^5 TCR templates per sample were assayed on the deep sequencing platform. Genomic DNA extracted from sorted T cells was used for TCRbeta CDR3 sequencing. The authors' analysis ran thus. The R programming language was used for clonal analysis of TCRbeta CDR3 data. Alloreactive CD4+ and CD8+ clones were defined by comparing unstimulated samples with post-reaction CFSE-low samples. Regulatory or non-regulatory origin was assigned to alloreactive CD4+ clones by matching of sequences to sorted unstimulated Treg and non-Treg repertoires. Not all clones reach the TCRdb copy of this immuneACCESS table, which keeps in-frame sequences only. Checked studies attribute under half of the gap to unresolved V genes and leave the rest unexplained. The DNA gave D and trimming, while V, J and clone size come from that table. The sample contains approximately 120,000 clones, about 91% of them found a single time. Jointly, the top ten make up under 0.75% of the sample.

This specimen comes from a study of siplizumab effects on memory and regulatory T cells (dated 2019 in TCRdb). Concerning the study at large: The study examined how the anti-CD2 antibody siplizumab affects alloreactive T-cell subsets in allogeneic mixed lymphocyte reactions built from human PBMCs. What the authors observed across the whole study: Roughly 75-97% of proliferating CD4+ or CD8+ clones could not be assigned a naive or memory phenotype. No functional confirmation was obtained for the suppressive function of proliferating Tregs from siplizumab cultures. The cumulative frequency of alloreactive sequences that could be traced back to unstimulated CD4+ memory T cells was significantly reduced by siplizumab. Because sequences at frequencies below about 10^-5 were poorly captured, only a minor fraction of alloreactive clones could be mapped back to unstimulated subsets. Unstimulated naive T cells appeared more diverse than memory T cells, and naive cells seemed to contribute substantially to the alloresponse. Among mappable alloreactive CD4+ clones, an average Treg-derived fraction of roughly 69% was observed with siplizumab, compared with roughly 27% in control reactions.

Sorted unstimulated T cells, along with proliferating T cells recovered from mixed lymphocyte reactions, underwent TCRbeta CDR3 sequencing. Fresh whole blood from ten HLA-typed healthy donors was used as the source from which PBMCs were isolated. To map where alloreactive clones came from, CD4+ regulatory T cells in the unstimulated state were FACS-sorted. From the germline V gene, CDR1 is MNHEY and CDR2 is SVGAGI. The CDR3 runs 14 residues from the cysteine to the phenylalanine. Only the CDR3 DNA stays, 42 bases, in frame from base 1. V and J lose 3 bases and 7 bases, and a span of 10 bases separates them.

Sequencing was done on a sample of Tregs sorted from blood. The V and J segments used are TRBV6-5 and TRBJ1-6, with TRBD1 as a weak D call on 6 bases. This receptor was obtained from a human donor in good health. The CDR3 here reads CASSYFGGNSPLHF. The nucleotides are TGTGCCAGCAGTTATTTCGGGGGCAATTCACCCCTCCACTTT.